Below, 32 T cell receptor beta chains from the same sample are listed, as sequenced in a study of EBV T-cell therapy then PD-1 blockade in nasopharyngeal carcinoma. Their antigens remain unidentified. The time point denotes: 266 days after commencement of treatment, after nivolumab therapy. Described treatment: AdE1-LMPpoly-expanded autologous EBV-specific T-cell therapy followed by anti-PD-1 nivolumab. Clones were sequenced by immunoSEQ multiplex PCR, and TCRdb holds only the in-frame ones, with some missing. Here the sample spans fewer than 25,000 clones, about 86% being singletons. Here the sequenced sample was CD8+ T cells from blood, taken around day 260 from a patient whose treatment included autologous EBV-specific T cells and nivolumab. The origin of the receptors is a man aged 40-49 years with nasopharyngeal carcinoma.

The chain combines TRBV28 with TRBJ2-5; D gene uncertain. CDR3 length: 11 residues. Germline CDR1 MDHEN, CDR2 SYDVKM. V was shortened by 3 bases and J by 5 bases, with 4 bases between the two germline ends. This chain's CDR3 is CASSFRETQYF. The CDR3 nucleotides read TGTGCCAGCAGTTTTCGGGAGACCCAGTACTTC.

This clone came up a few times. The chain employs TRBV4-3 and TRBJ1-4, with 7 bases aligning to TRBD1. V dropped 0 bases and J dropped 7; count of bases not matched to a gene: 8. Germline-derived CDR1 and CDR2 are LGHNA and YSLEER. This CDR3 is built from 16 residues. The CDR3 nucleotides read TGCGCCAGCAGCCAAGAGGAAGGAGGGGGCAGTGAAAAACTGTTTTTT. It is translated as CASSQEEGGGSEKLFF.

The chain employs TRBV14 and TRBJ2-7; D may be TRBD1 or TRBD2 (5 bases each). Germline assignment: CDR1 SGHDN and CDR2 FVKESK. This CDR3 is built from 15 residues. V was cut by 3 bases and J by 1 base, with 13 bases left in between. The CDR3 loop reads CASSQTRDLSYEQYF. Written as DNA, the CDR3 is TGTGCCAGCAGCCAGACCCGGGACCTATCCTACGAGCAGTACTTC.

V gene TRBV7-6 combines with J gene TRBJ2-5, with 7 bases matching TRBD2. The CDR3 is made up of 17 amino acids. V shed 0 bases and J 0 bases; nucleotides not matched to a gene: 7. Per the germline V gene, CDR1 is SGHVS and CDR2 is FNYEAQ. In DNA, the CDR3 is TGTGCCAGCAGCTTAGCGAAAGCGGGGAGGTACCAAGAGACCCAGTACTTC. The encoded protein is CASSLAKAGRYQETQYF.

This rearrangement joins TRBV5-5 to TRBJ2-1; 14 bases align to TRBD2. The trim removed 3 bases at V and 2 bases at J, leaving 10 bases unmatched. This CDR3 region has 19 residues. The germline CDR1 and CDR2 sequences are SGHKS and YYEKEE (reference sequence). CDR3 in amino acids: CASSSHLTSGGDPYNEQFF. CDR3 coding DNA: TGTGCCAGCAGCTCCCACCTGACTAGCGGGGGGGACCCCTACAATGAGCAGTTCTTC. Combining the CDR3 with reference TRBV5-5 and TRBJ2-1 gives the whole variable domain DAGVTQSPTHLIKTRGQQVTLRCSPISGHKSVSWYQQVLGQGPQFIFQYYEKEERGRGNFPDRFSARQFPNYSSELNVNALLLGDSALYLCASSSHLTSGGDPYNEQFFGPGTRLTVL.

The chain combines TRBV29-1 with TRBJ1-1; 11 bases are shared with TRBD1. Germline CDR1 reads SQVTM; CDR2 reads ANQGSEA. The CDR3 is 15 amino acids. V dropped 6 bases and J dropped 2; count of bases not matched to a gene: 8. CDR3 nucleotides: TGCAGCGTCAAAGGGACAGGGGGGGATAACACTGAAGCTTTCTTT. Protein product: CSVKGTGGDNTEAFF.

This chain joins TRBV7-9 and TRBJ1-2, with 7 positions matching TRBD1. Germline V gene data show CDR1 as SEHNR and CDR2 as FQNEAQ (reference sequence). The junction had 13 bases not matched to a gene; V was cut back by 4 bases and J by 8 bases. The CDR3 spans 15 residues. CDR3 amino acids: CASSSGADRRRGYTF. DNA of the CDR3: TGTGCCAGCAGCTCTGGTGCGGACAGGAGGCGAGGCTACACCTTC.

The chain joins TRBV27 to TRBJ1-4, with TRBD1 identical over 7 bases. The CDR3 sequence is 14 residues long. The V and J ends lost 5 bases and 8 bases, in that order; junction bases with no gene match: 8. In germline, CDR1 is MNHEY, CDR2 SMNVEV (reference sequence). The CDR3 DNA reads TGTGCCAGCAGTATAACCGGGACAGTCGAAAAACTGTTTTTT. Its protein is CASSITGTVEKLFF.

The chain has TRBV4-1 and TRBJ2-7; weak D call: TRBD1 (5 bases). The germline gives CDR1 MGHRA, CDR2 YSYEKL. This CDR3 has 14 residues. Trimming removed 4 bases at V and 5 bases at J, with 15 bases between. The CDR3 region has the DNA TGCGCCAGCAGCCCGTCCCCAGGGTGGAACGAGCAGTACTTC. Translated: CASSPSPGWNEQYF.

This clone has just a few counts. This chain connects TRBV29-1 to TRBJ1-2; no definite D call. V lost 7 bases and J lost 0, with 12 bases in between. Germline lookup yields CDR1 SQVTM and CDR2 ANQGSEA. The CDR3 loop spans 13 amino acids. CDR3 in DNA: TGCAGCGCCCACAGAGAAGCTAACTATGGCTACACCTTC. Its translation is CSAHREANYGYTF.

The rearrangement joins TRBV2 to TRBJ1-1; D is possibly TRBD1 (5 bases). Trimming removed 3 bases at V and 1 base at J, with 12 bases between. The CDR3 has 15 amino acids. Germline V lookup: CDR1 SNHLY, CDR2 FYNNEI. DNA of the CDR3: TGTGCCAGCAGTGATAAGGGGCTGGGGAACACTGAAGCTTTCTTT. As protein: CASSDKGLGNTEAFF.

J is TRBJ2-1 and V is TRBV12-3 or TRBV12-4; TRBD1 might be the D (5 bases). Between the trimmed V and J ends, which lost 5 bases and 6 bases, there was a span of 8 bases. The CDR3 covers 12 residues. The CDR3 spells CASSPQGNEQFF. The CDR3 DNA sequence: TGTGCCAGCAGTCCCCAGGGCAATGAGCAGTTCTTC.

V and J are TRBV27 and TRBJ2-5; 9 positions agree with TRBD2. Germline V CDR1 and CDR2: MNHEY, SMNVEV (reference sequence). The CDR3 consists of 15 residues. Trimming cost V 1 base and J 1 base; bases outside gene matches: 1. The CDR3, as DNA: TGTGCCAGCAGTTTATTAGCGGGGGCCCAAGAGACCCAGTACTTC. Residues: CASSLLAGAQETQYF.

This clone was picked up a small number of times. The J gene is TRBJ2-7, the V gene TRBV2; 8 bases are a match to TRBD1. Germline CDR1 reads SNHLY; CDR2 reads FYNNEI. This CDR3 spans 15 amino acids. With 5 bases clipped from V and 3 bases from J, the junction kept 9 bases outside the gene matches. CDR3 region: CASSTNRGTYYEQYF. In DNA form, the CDR3 reads TGTGCCAGCAGTACCAACAGGGGGACCTACTACGAGCAGTACTTC.

This sequence joins TRBV4-2 and TRBJ2-3, with a weak D call TRBD1 (6 bases). Germline CDR1 LGHNA, CDR2 YNFKEQ. CDR3 length: 17 amino acids. V was clipped by 0 bases and J by 0 bases, with 13 bases between them. The CDR3 DNA follows: TGTGCCAGCAGCCAAGACGACAGGTTCGGTAGCACAGATACGCAGTATTTT. This gives the protein CASSQDDRFGSTDTQYF.

The gene calls are TRBV6-6 and TRBJ2-7; possible D gene TRBD1, 6 bases. Trimming stripped 0 bases from V and 2 bases from J, with 14 bases between. The V gene's germline CDR1 is MNHNY and CDR2 SVGAGI (reference sequence). CDR3 length: 16 residues. CDR3 DNA sequence: TGTGCCAGCAGTTACTCGAGGCAGGGGCCCACCTACGAGCAGTACTTC. Encoded protein: CASSYSRQGPTYEQYF.

V usage is TRBV27 and J usage is TRBJ1-2; D may be TRBD1 (6 bases). The V end was cut by 2 bases, the J end by 2 bases, with 12 bases between. The CDR3 covers 15 residues. Per germline, CDR1 MNHEY and CDR2 SMNVEV (reference sequence). The chain's CDR3 is CASSLRGTNNYGYTF. Here the CDR3 DNA reads TGTGCCAGCAGTTTACGCGGGACAAACAACTATGGCTACACCTTC.

In this sample, this clone turned up once. The chain is built from TRBV10-3 and TRBJ2-5; D is undetermined. Trimming took off 2 bases at V and 5 bases at J, with 6 bases between the two ends. From germline, CDR1 is ENHRY and CDR2 SYGVKD. The CDR3 spans 12 residues. The CDR3 loop reads CAISESKETQYF. The CDR3 DNA follows: TGTGCCATCAGTGAGAGTAAGGAGACCCAGTACTTC.

This chain links TRBV6-2 or TRBV6-3 with TRBJ1-1, with TRBD1 as a possible D gene (5 bases). The V end was cut by 1 base, the J end by 4 bases, with 10 bases between. The CDR3 sequence is 14 residues long. Germline V gives CDR1 MNHEY, CDR2 SVGEGT. The CDR3, as DNA: TGTGCCAGCAGTTACTTGCTCAGGGTCACTGAAGCTTTCTTT. Translated: CASSYLLRVTEAFF.

This clone was seen a single time. V usage is TRBV19 and J usage is TRBJ1-5, with D possibly TRBD1 on 5 matching bases. The CDR3 consists of 17 residues. Trimming pared 1 base from V and 2 bases from J, leaving 15 bases between. Looked up from germline, CDR1 is LNHDA and CDR2 is SQIVND (reference sequence). This chain's CDR3 is CASSIVGRAVRNQPQHF. The CDR3 DNA reads TGTGCCAGTAGTATAGTGGGCAGGGCGGTACGCAATCAGCCCCAGCATTTT. Based on the CDR3 plus reference TRBV19 and TRBJ1-5, the full variable domain is DGGITQSPKYLFRKEGQNVTLSCEQNLNHDAMYWYRQDPGQGLRLIYYSQIVNDFQKGDIAEGYSVSREKKESFPLTVTSAQKNPTAFYLCASSIVGRAVRNQPQHFGDGTRLSIL.

In this sample, this clone turned up once. The V gene is TRBV12-3 or TRBV12-4, the J gene TRBJ1-1; D gene unclear. V lost 3 bases, J lost 8 bases, and 10 bases lay in between. The CDR3 has 12 amino acids. CDR3 sequence (DNA): TGTGCCAGCAGTTTGACGGGTGTGGAAGCTTTCTTT. This translates into CASSLTGVEAFF.

The CDR3 reads CASSFKWPQGQHF. In DNA form, the CDR3 reads TGTGCCAGCAGTTTTAAATGGCCACAGGGACAGCATTTT. J is TRBJ1-5 and V is TRBV12-3 or TRBV12-4, with D possibly being TRBD1 (6 bases). Deletions cut 3 bases from V and 13 bases from J, with 16 bases between. The CDR3 contains 13 residues.

A single count supports this clone. The chain uses TRBV15 and TRBJ1-5; D is perhaps TRBD1 (6 bases). The CDR3 runs to 17 residues. Trimming shortened V by 5 bases and J by 2 bases, and 19 bases separated the two germline ends. Germline V gives CDR1 LNHNV, CDR2 YYDKDF (reference sequence). The chain's CDR3 is CATSPGLGGIGNQPQHF. The CDR3 DNA is TGTGCCACCAGCCCGGGGTTAGGGGGTATCGGCAATCAGCCCCAGCATTTT.

The chain employs TRBV7-2 and TRBJ2-7; a weak D match, TRBD1 (5 bases). CDR1 and CDR2 from the germline V gene are SGHTA and FQGNSA. This CDR3 is 16 amino acids long. The V and J ends lost 2 bases and 6 bases respectively, with 20 bases between them. CDR3 residues: CASSLKQGRWVGEQYF. Here the CDR3 DNA reads TGTGCCAGCAGCTTAAAGCAGGGTCGTTGGGTTGGCGAGCAGTACTTC.

The chain uses TRBV27 and TRBJ1-1; 9 bases line up with TRBD1. Per germline, CDR1 MNHEY and CDR2 SMNVEV (reference sequence). The CDR3 contains 15 residues. V dropped 5 bases and J dropped 0; count of bases not matched to a gene: 4. This chain's CDR3 is CASSDRTGVNTEAFF. As DNA, the CDR3 is TGTGCCAGCAGTGACCGGACAGGGGTGAACACTGAAGCTTTCTTT.

The V and J genes are TRBV7-6 and TRBJ1-1; D remains unclear. The V end was cut by 2 bases, the J end by 0 bases, with 7 bases between. Germline-derived CDR1 and CDR2 are SGHVS and FNYEAQ. CDR3 size: 14 residues. The CDR3 coding sequence is TGTGCCAGCAGCTTACGTTCGGTGAACACTGAAGCTTTCTTT. It specifies CASSLRSVNTEAFF.

The chain combines TRBV19 with TRBJ2-7, with D perhaps TRBD1 (5 bases). The ends were cut back, 1 base at V and 1 base at J, with 5 bases in the middle. This CDR3 region has 13 residues. Germline lookup yields CDR1 LNHDA and CDR2 SQIVND (reference sequence). CDR3 in amino acids: CASSIGQSYEQYF. CDR3 nucleotides: TGTGCCAGTAGTATAGGACAGTCCTACGAGCAGTACTTC.

The J gene is TRBJ2-1, the V gene TRBV6-2 or TRBV6-3; 9 bases agree with TRBD1. The length of the CDR3 is 15 residues. The germline V gene encodes CDR1 MNHEY and CDR2 SVGEGT. Trimming took 4 bases from V and 5 from J; bases not matched to a gene: 6. The CDR3 DNA follows: TGTGCCAGCAGTTCCCGGGACAGGGCTAACAATGAGCAGTTCTTC. Protein sequence: CASSSRDRANNEQFF.

The chain links TRBV7-9 to TRBJ2-3, with D possibly being TRBD2 (6 bases). Trimming took off 5 bases at V and 2 bases at J, with 14 bases between the two ends. The CDR3 loop spans 15 amino acids. The germline CDR1 and CDR2 sequences are SEHNR and FQNEAQ (reference sequence). The CDR3 protein is CASSPPGLITDTQYF. For the CDR3, the DNA is TGTGCCAGCAGCCCGCCGGGACTCATCACAGATACGCAGTATTTT.

The genes are TRBV6-6 and TRBJ2-1; no definite D call. Germline loops: CDR1 MNHNY, CDR2 SVGAGI (reference sequence). CDR3 length: 14 residues. V dropped 2 bases and J dropped 3 bases, with 8 bases sitting between them. The CDR3 loop reads CASSYGGYYNEQFF. CDR3 nucleotides: TGTGCCAGCAGTTACGGCGGATACTACAATGAGCAGTTCTTC.

The chain joins TRBV28 to TRBJ2-7, with D unclear. Germline V gene lookup returns CDR1 MDHEN and CDR2 SYDVKM. The CDR3 is 12 amino acids. Trimming pared 5 bases from V and 3 bases from J, leaving 8 bases between. The CDR3 DNA reads TGTGCCAGCAGTCCCAGGCTCTACGAGCAGTACTTC. Protein: CASSPRLYEQYF. Complete variable domain (other parts from reference TRBV28 and TRBJ2-7): DVKVTQSSRYLVKRTGEKVFLECVQDMDHENMFWYRQDPGLGLRLIYFSYDVKMKEKGDIPEGYSVSREKKERFSLILESASTNQTSMYLCASSPRLYEQYFGPGTRLTVT.

The chain recombines TRBV4-3 with TRBJ2-7; 10 positions match TRBD2. Germline loops: CDR1 LGHNA, CDR2 YSLEER. The V and J ends lost 0 bases and 3 bases, in that order; junction bases with no gene match: 2. CDR3 length: 15 amino acids. As DNA, the CDR3 is TGCGCCAGCAGCCAAGATCCTAGCGGGGGCTACGAGCAGTACTTC. Translated, it gives CASSQDPSGGYEQYF.